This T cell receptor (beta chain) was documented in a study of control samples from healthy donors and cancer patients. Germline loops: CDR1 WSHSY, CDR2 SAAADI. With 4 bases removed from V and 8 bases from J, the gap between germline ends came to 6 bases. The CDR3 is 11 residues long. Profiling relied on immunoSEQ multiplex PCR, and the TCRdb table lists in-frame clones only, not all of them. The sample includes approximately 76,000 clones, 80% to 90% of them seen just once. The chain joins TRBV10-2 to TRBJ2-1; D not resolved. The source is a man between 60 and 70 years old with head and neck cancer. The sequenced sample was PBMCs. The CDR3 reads CASSAVYEQFF. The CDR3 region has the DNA TGCGCCAGCAGTGCTGTCTATGAGCAGTTCTTC.